Reported below is one T cell receptor beta chain. Its antigen is not known. This sample was included in a study of T cell repertoires in cytomegalovirus infection. As for the study in general: Alongside well-studied HLA-B-restricted CMV epitopes, recently identified HLA-C-restricted CMV epitopes were also used. CMV infection plus the matching HLA type was flagged by public TCR beta signatures. Findings of the study overall: In two of eight donors, the top clonotype was HLA-C-restricted CMV-specific.

TCRdb reprocessed the reads via MiXCR and lists one record per CDR3 protein. This table has 650,000 to 900,000 distinct CDR3 sequences, 29% appearing once. The TCR was taken from a human donor in good health (CMV status not recorded). Some clones in this sample may be carry-over from other donors' samples. The specimen was cultured CD8+ T cells from PBMCs, collected from culture after CMV antigen stimulation.

The CDR3 nucleotides read TGCAGTGCTAGAGACAGGGACATCTATGGCTACACCTTC. As protein: CSARDRDIYGYTF. This rearrangement joins TRBV20-1 to TRBJ1-2, with TRBD1 as a possible D gene (6 bases). The CDR3 has 13 residues. Germline values: CDR1 DFQATT, CDR2 SNEGSKA (reference sequence). V dropped 0 bases and J dropped 4 bases, with 9 bases sitting between them.